This section outlines one TCR beta chain sequence together with its context. Its antigen is not known. The source of the sample is a study of T cell responses to AZD1222 COVID-19 vaccine. Study conclusions and caveats: The study sampled repertoires only after the peak T cell response. Recipients of two AZD1222 doses showed rising Spike-specific TCR breadth and depth. Only a handful of AZD1222 recipients, about six in all, had baseline seropositivity.

The germline V and J ends were trimmed by 0 bases and 3 bases, with 12 bases remaining between them. Germline CDR1 is LGHNA and CDR2 is YSLEER. The length of the CDR3 is 15 residues. Data came from immunoSEQ multiplex PCR; TCRdb stores just in-frame clones and leaves some out. The sample has under 200,000 clones; 88% are singletons. The sequence came from an adult who received the AZD1222 COVID-19 vaccine. The rearrangement links TRBV4-3 to TRBJ2-7; D uncertain. The sequenced sample was peripheral blood, obtained 28 days after the second AZD1222 dose. CDR3 in DNA: TGCGCCAGCAGCCAAGATAGTATAGACGGCTACGAGCAGTACTTC. The encoded protein is CASSQDSIDGYEQYF.